This T cell receptor beta chain is drawn from a study of early T cells in non-severe SARS-CoV-2 infection. General study findings and limits: In VDJdb matching, anti-spike CD8 responses were favored while private and CD4 specificities went missing.

CDR3 length: 14 amino acids. CDR1 and CDR2 from the germline V gene are SGDLS and YYNGEE. The V and J ends lost 2 bases and 6 bases, in that order; junction bases with no gene match: 4. Comments on this clonotype: Antigen unknown.

Separate cDNA molecules each had unique molecular identifiers attached to them. TCRdb used MiXCR to reprocess the 5' RACE reads, holding one entry per CDR3 protein. The repertoire consists of around 94,000 distinct CDR3 sequences, with around 13% occurring once and the leading ten covering about 6%. The J gene is TRBJ2-1, the V gene TRBV9; TRBD2 matches 8 bases. Sequenced input: whole blood. This receptor was obtained from an adult who was a healthcare worker with PCR-confirmed SARS-CoV-2 infection or an uninfected control (not recorded which). For the CDR3, the DNA is TGTGCCAGCAGCGTCACCGGGACTAGCAATGAGCAGTTCTTC. The encoded protein is CASSVTGTSNEQFF.